This T cell receptor beta chain was identified during a study of tumor-infiltrating lymphocytes in primary liver carcinoma. TCR beta cDNA was prepared out of around 460 ng total RNA by means of a constant-region primer. It was through three nested multiplex PCR rounds of slightly modified ARM-PCR that TCR beta libraries arose. The first two PCR rounds used TRBV1-TRBV30 forward primers with a C-beta reverse primer, approximately 11 cycles each. MiXCR, applied by TCRdb to the multiplex PCR reads, yields one record per CDR3 protein. The repertoire holds some 21,000 distinct CDR3 sequences, with nearly 80% as singletons. Germline V gene lookup returns CDR1 SGHAT and CDR2 FQNNGV. This CDR3 contains 16 residues. For this clonotype: Its ends do not fully match the called genes, so a read error is possible.

The tissue used was unsorted bulk material of roughly 17-34 mg. RNA and DNA were co-extracted from it with the AllPrep DNA/RNA mini kit. V is TRBV11-2 and J is TRBJ2-3; TRBD2 might be the D (6 bases). Sequencing used liver tumor tissue from sampling region 1. The subset denotes: tumor region T1, superior pole. The TCR originated in a woman in her twenties or thirties with primary liver carcinoma and hepatitis B virus infection. The CDR3 DNA reads TGTGCCAGCAGCGCAGGACAAGCGGGTATTGTTGATACTCAGTATTTT. Translation gives CASSAGQAGIVDTQYF.